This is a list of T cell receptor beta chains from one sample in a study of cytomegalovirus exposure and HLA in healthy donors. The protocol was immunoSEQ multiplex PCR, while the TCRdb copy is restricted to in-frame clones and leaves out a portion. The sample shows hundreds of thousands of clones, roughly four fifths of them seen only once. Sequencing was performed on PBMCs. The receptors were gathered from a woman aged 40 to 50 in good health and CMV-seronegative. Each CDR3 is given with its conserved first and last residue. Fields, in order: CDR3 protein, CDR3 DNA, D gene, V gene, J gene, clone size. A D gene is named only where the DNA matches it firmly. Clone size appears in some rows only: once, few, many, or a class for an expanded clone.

CDR3: CASSQGPGGLNEKLFF; DNA: TGCGCCAGCAGCCAAGGGCCAGGGGGCCTTAATGAAAAACTGTTTTTT; D: TRBD1; V: TRBV4-1; J: TRBJ1-4; size: once
CDR3: CASSQSGTGSYEQYF; DNA: TGTGCCAGCAGCCAATCCGGGACAGGCTCCTACGAGCAGTACTTC; D: TRBD1; V: TRBV4-2; J: TRBJ2-7; size: NA
CDR3: CASSSISGTGDTAFF; DNA: TGTGCCAGCAGCTCAATATCCGGGACAGGAGATACAGCTTTCTTT; D: TRBD1; V: TRBV6-6; J: TRBJ1-1; size: NA
CDR3: CASSLSSGGWYNEQFF; DNA: TGTGCCAGCAGCTTATCCAGCGGGGGCTGGTACAATGAGCAGTTCTTC; D: TRBD2; V: TRBV7-2; J: TRBJ2-1; size: NA
CDR3: CATSGGEDYGYTF; DNA: TGTGCCACCTCAGGTGGGGAGGACTATGGCTACACCTTC; D: NA; V: TRBV2; J: TRBJ1-2; size: NA
CDR3: CASSLDPGRGGYTF; DNA: TGTGCCAGCAGCTTAGATCCGGGGAGGGGTGGCTACACCTTC; D: NA; V: TRBV7-9; J: TRBJ1-2; size: NA
CDR3: CASSQVASTPDGYTF; DNA: TGCGCCAGCAGCCAAGTTGCGAGTACTCCGGATGGCTACACCTTC; D: NA; V: TRBV4-1; J: TRBJ1-2; size: NA
CDR3: CASSPQASGGAGFYNEQFF; DNA: TGCGCCAGCAGCCCCCAGGCTAGCGGGGGGGCCGGTTTCTACAATGAGCAGTTCTTC; D: TRBD2; V: TRBV5-1; J: TRBJ2-1; size: NA
CDR3: CASSQRPEGVYGYTF; DNA: TGTGCCAGCAGCCAAAGGCCTGAGGGGGTCTATGGCTACACCTTC; D: NA; V: TRBV14; J: TRBJ1-2; size: NA
CDR3: CATSRDLAGGMYEKLFF; DNA: TGTGCCACCAGCAGAGATCTGGCGGGCGGGATGTATGAAAAACTGTTTTTT; D: NA; V: TRBV15; J: TRBJ1-4; size: NA
CDR3: CASRDRGASGEKLFF; DNA: TGTGCCAGTAGGGACAGGGGGGCTTCGGGTGAAAAACTGTTTTTT; D: TRBD1; V: TRBV19; J: TRBJ1-4; size: NA
CDR3: CASSPDTYGYTF; DNA: TGCGCCAGCAGCCCGGACACCTATGGCTACACCTTC; D: NA; V: TRBV5-1; J: TRBJ1-2; size: few
CDR3: CASSPGQDGNTF; DNA: TGTGCCAGCAGTCCAGGACAGGACGGGAACACCTTC; D: TRBD1; V: TRBV6-6; J: TRBJ1-2; size: once
CDR3: CASSVIGQGYEQYF; DNA: TGTGCCAGCAGTGTCATCGGACAGGGCTACGAGCAGTACTTC; D: TRBD1; V: TRBV6-5; J: TRBJ2-7; size: NA
CDR3: CASSGGGGSNQPQHF; DNA: TGTGCCAGCAGTGGGGGCGGGGGTAGCAATCAGCCCCAGCATTTT; D: NA; V: TRBV6-6; J: TRBJ1-5; size: NA
CDR3: CASSWTGNTEAFF; DNA: TGTGCCAGCTCATGGACAGGGAACACTGAAGCTTTCTTT; D: TRBD1; V: TRBV18; J: TRBJ1-1; size: NA
CDR3: CASSQIPITDRGERYTF; DNA: TGCGCCAGCAGCCAAATCCCTATAACTGACAGGGGAGAAAGGTACACCTTC; D: TRBD1; V: TRBV4-1; J: TRBJ1-2; size: once
CDR3: CASSTHVGAEEKLFF; DNA: TGTGCCAGCAGCACCCATGTTGGGGCGGAGGAAAAACTGTTTTTT; D: NA; V: TRBV5-5; J: TRBJ1-4; size: NA
CDR3: CASSLWGPSYGYTF; DNA: TGCGCCAGCAGTCTCTGGGGCCCTTCCTATGGCTACACCTTC; D: NA; V: TRBV5-1; J: TRBJ1-2; size: NA
CDR3: CATSRDLGGNKEKLFF; DNA: TGTGCCACCAGCAGAGATCTTGGGGGCAATAAGGAAAAACTGTTTTTT; D: NA; V: TRBV15; J: TRBJ1-4; size: NA
CDR3: CASSYGTGNYGYTF; DNA: TGTGCCAGCAGTTATGGGACAGGAAACTATGGCTACACCTTC; D: TRBD1; V: TRBV6-5; J: TRBJ1-2; size: NA
CDR3: CASSLRDYRDDEQFF; DNA: TGCGCCAGCAGCCTCCGGGACTACCGAGACGATGAGCAGTTCTTC; D: TRBD2; V: TRBV5-1; J: TRBJ2-1; size: NA
CDR3: CASSLVVTPTGGGYGYTF; DNA: TGCGCCAGCAGCTTGGTGGTAACTCCAACAGGGGGGGGCTATGGCTACACCTTC; D: TRBD1; V: TRBV5-1; J: TRBJ1-2; size: NA
CDR3: CASSRDLGLSNEQFF; DNA: TGTGCCAGCAGCCGAGACTTGGGACTAAGCAATGAGCAGTTCTTC; D: TRBD2; V: TRBV14; J: TRBJ2-1; size: NA
CDR3: CASSSSPRGNQPQHF; DNA: TGTGCCAGTAGTAGCTCCCCTCGCGGCAATCAGCCCCAGCATTTT; D: NA; V: TRBV19; J: TRBJ1-5; size: NA
CDR3: CAWSGQAATNEKLFF; DNA: TGTGCCTGGAGTGGACAGGCTGCAACTAATGAAAAACTGTTTTTT; D: NA; V: TRBV30; J: TRBJ1-4; size: NA
CDR3: CASSTGTAEQFF; DNA: TGTGCCAGTAGTACCGGGACAGCTGAGCAGTTCTTC; D: TRBD1; V: TRBV19; J: TRBJ2-1; size: NA
CDR3: CASSRQGNTEAFF; DNA: TGTGCCAGTAGTCGACAGGGGAACACTGAAGCTTTCTTT; D: TRBD1; V: TRBV19; J: TRBJ1-1; size: NA
CDR3: CASSLRAGGPETQYF; DNA: TGTGCCAGCAGCTTACGAGCGGGGGGGCCGGAGACCCAGTACTTC; D: TRBD2; V: TRBV11-1; J: TRBJ2-5; size: NA
CDR3: CASSVGGRGWSEQFF; DNA: TGTGCCAGCAGCGTAGGGGGCCGGGGGTGGAGTGAGCAGTTCTTC; D: NA; V: TRBV9; J: TRBJ2-1; size: NA
CDR3: CASSQTGLSYEQYF; DNA: TGTGCCAGCAGCCAAACGGGGTTATCCTACGAGCAGTACTTC; D: NA; V: TRBV5-4; J: TRBJ2-7; size: NA
CDR3: CASSPNTDTQYF; DNA: TGTGCCAGCTCCCCCAACACAGATACGCAGTATTTT; D: NA; V: TRBV18; J: TRBJ2-3; size: NA
CDR3: CASSLQDLGSNYGYTF; DNA: TGTGCCAGCAGTTTACAGGACCTAGGGAGTAACTATGGCTACACCTTC; D: NA; V: TRBV28; J: TRBJ1-2; size: NA
CDR3: CASSLVDRDYGYTF; DNA: TGTGCCAGCAGTTTAGTCGACAGGGACTATGGCTACACCTTC; D: TRBD1; V: TRBV28; J: TRBJ1-2; size: NA
CDR3: CASSPPSRDQPQHF; DNA: TGTGCCAGCTCACCACCATCCCGGGATCAGCCCCAGCATTTT; D: NA; V: TRBV18; J: TRBJ1-5; size: few
CDR3: CASSEEGPREYF; DNA: TGTGCCAGCAGTGAAGAGGGCCCGCGGGAATACTTC; D: NA; V: TRBV2; J: TRBJ2-7; size: NA
CDR3: CASSTRSGTGYNEQFF; DNA: TGTGCCAGTAGTACCAGGTCCGGGACAGGGTACAATGAGCAGTTCTTC; D: TRBD1; V: TRBV19; J: TRBJ2-1; size: NA
CDR3: CASRPTGLYEQYF; DNA: TGTGCCAGCAGACCGACAGGCTTATACGAGCAGTACTTC; D: NA; V: TRBV28; J: TRBJ2-7; size: NA
CDR3: CASSNRNTEAFF; DNA: TGTGCCAGTAGTAACAGGAACACTGAAGCTTTCTTT; D: NA; V: TRBV19; J: TRBJ1-1; size: NA
CDR3: CASSYSNSGTGNTIYF; DNA: TGTGCCAGCAGTTACTCGAACTCCGGGACAGGAAACACCATATATTTT; D: NA; V: TRBV6-5; J: TRBJ1-3; size: NA
CDR3: CASSMDRAGYTF; DNA: TGTGCCAGTAGTATGGACAGGGCTGGCTACACCTTC; D: TRBD1; V: TRBV19; J: TRBJ1-2; size: NA
CDR3: CASTPRQGAPNTGELFF; DNA: TGTGCCAGCACTCCACGGCAGGGGGCGCCGAACACCGGGGAGCTGTTTTTT; D: TRBD1; V: TRBV11-1; J: TRBJ2-2; size: NA
CDR3: CASSLSGGASAETQYF; DNA: TGTGCCAGCAGCTTGAGTGGGGGGGCTAGCGCGGAGACCCAGTACTTC; D: NA; V: TRBV5-4; J: TRBJ2-5; size: NA
CDR3: CASSVIDSNTEAFF; DNA: TGTGCCAGCAGCGTAATAGACAGTAACACTGAAGCTTTCTTT; D: NA; V: TRBV9; J: TRBJ1-1; size: NA
CDR3: CASSLQGVGNTEAFF; DNA: TGCGCCAGCAGCCTACAAGGGGTGGGGAACACTGAAGCTTTCTTT; D: NA; V: TRBV5-1; J: TRBJ1-1; size: NA